The 23 T cell receptor beta chains below were found in one sample sequenced in a study of blood T cell repertoires in COVID-19. Assay used: immunoSEQ multiplex PCR; TCRdb lists only in-frame clones, some missing. The table has about 120,000 clones, more than 85% seen once; the top ten hold under 20%. The sequenced material came from peripheral blood. The receptor source for this set is a human donor with acute or convalescent COVID-19. The donor label of this sample is uncertain.

This CDR3 is CASSLPQGVGGYTF. The CDR3 DNA sequence: TGTGCCAGCAGCTTACCTCAGGGCGTAGGTGGCTACACCTTC. The genes are TRBV5-4 and TRBJ1-2, with TRBD1 as a possible D gene (5 bases). The CDR3 spans 14 residues. Germline V gene data show CDR1 as SGHNT and CDR2 as YYREEE (reference sequence). The V end lost 2 bases, the J end lost 7 bases, and 15 bases lay between the germline ends.

In DNA, the CDR3 is TGTGCCAGCAGTGGAATCGGGACTGGCGGGAGGGAGGCTTTCTTT. Its translation: CASSGIGTGGREAFF. The chain has TRBV2 and TRBJ1-1, with D possibly being TRBD1 (5 bases). Trimming took 4 bases from V and 11 from J, leaving 23 bases between them. The germline gives CDR1 SNHLY, CDR2 FYNNEI. There are 15 residues in the CDR3.

The rearrangement links TRBV4-3 to TRBJ2-1; possible D gene TRBD1, 6 bases. The CDR3 loop spans 15 amino acids. V was trimmed by 3 bases and J by 7 bases, leaving 16 bases between them. CDR1 LGHNA and CDR2 YSLEER come from the germline V gene. The DNA of the CDR3 is TGCGCCAGCAGCCAGCGAAGAGGGCAGGGGAATGAGCAGTTCTTC. Amino acids: CASSQRRGQGNEQFF.

The chain recombines TRBV12-3 or TRBV12-4 with TRBJ2-7; a possible D gene is TRBD2 (6 bases). V lost 8 bases and J 7 bases, leaving 12 bases between the germline ends. The CDR3 sequence is 11 residues long. The CDR3 sequence is CASGGVGEQYF. The CDR3 DNA is TGTGCCAGCGGAGGGGTAGGAGAGCAGTACTTC.

Turning to this clone: The same CDR3 arises from other DNA sequences in this sample as well. The CDR3 sequence is CASSPGDRVGTEAFF. For the CDR3, the DNA is TGTGCCAGCTCACCAGGAGACAGGGTGGGCACTGAAGCTTTCTTT. The chain carries TRBV18 and TRBJ1-1; the match to TRBD1 covers 7 bases. The ends lost 2 bases at V and 4 bases at J; junction bases unmatched: 7. The CDR3 totals 15 residues. Germline V gives CDR1 KGHSH, CDR2 LQKENI.

The rearrangement joins TRBV7-9 to TRBJ2-4; 13 bases align to TRBD2. V dropped 1 base and J dropped 8; count of bases not matched to a gene: 11. This CDR3 region has 18 residues. Germline-derived CDR1 and CDR2 are SEHNR and FQNEAQ (reference sequence). The CDR3 protein is CASSLGPGTSGAWDIQYF. The CDR3 DNA is TGTGCCAGCAGCTTAGGCCCCGGGACTAGCGGGGCTTGGGACATTCAGTACTTC.

V and J are TRBV5-1 and TRBJ2-7; TRBD2 matches at 8 bases. The CDR3 runs to 16 residues. V was clipped by 0 bases and J by 3 bases; unmatched bases: 8. Looked up from germline, CDR1 is SGHRS and CDR2 is YFSETQ. This chain's CDR3 is CASSLEDGGGLYEQYF. The CDR3 DNA is TGCGCCAGCAGCTTGGAGGATGGCGGGGGGCTCTACGAGCAGTACTTC.

This clone was seen once. The rearrangement links TRBV19 to TRBJ1-2; D possibly corresponds to TRBD1 (6 bases). V was shortened by 4 bases and J by 3 bases, with 18 bases between the two germline ends. CDR1 and CDR2 (germline): LNHDA, SQIVND (reference sequence). This CDR3 comprises 16 residues. CDR3 sequence: CASSTTSLPGDYGYTF. CDR3 nucleotides: TGTGCCAGTAGTACCACATCCCTTCCAGGGGACTATGGCTACACCTTC.

The gene calls are TRBV7-2 and TRBJ2-7; 7 positions agree with TRBD2. V shed 1 base and J 6 bases; nucleotides not matched to a gene: 9. The CDR3 spans 15 residues. Germline lookup yields CDR1 SGHTA and CDR2 FQGNSA. CDR3 DNA sequence: TGTGCCAGCAGCTTAGTACGGCGGGAGCTGGCCGAGCAGTACTTC. It specifies CASSLVRRELAEQYF.

The genes are TRBV6-4 and TRBJ1-2; D not certain. V lost 0 bases and J lost 6, with 8 bases in between. The CDR3 sequence is 13 residues long. Germline V gives CDR1 MRHNA, CDR2 SNTAGT. The CDR3 protein is CASSDSRGNGYTF. CDR3 DNA: TGTGCCAGCAGTGACTCCAGAGGGAATGGCTACACCTTC.

The chain combines TRBV11-2 with TRBJ1-2; D is possibly TRBD1 (5 bases). V was trimmed by 0 bases and J by 3 bases, leaving 11 bases between them. The CDR3 spans 15 residues. Germline CDR1 reads SGHAT; CDR2 reads FQNNGV. The DNA for the CDR3 is TGTGCCAGCAGCTTAGACATGCCAGGGTACTATGGCTACACCTTC. Amino acids: CASSLDMPGYYGYTF.

The chain employs TRBV18 and TRBJ1-3; D not certain. This CDR3 contains 15 residues. The V and J ends lost 3 bases and 4 bases respectively, with 13 bases between them. Germline CDR1 is KGHSH and CDR2 is LQKENI. CDR3 amino acids: CASSPVTLPGNTIYF. The CDR3 DNA reads TGTGCCAGCTCACCGGTTACGCTACCCGGAAACACCATATATTTT.

J is TRBJ2-2 and V is TRBV4-2, with a possible D match to TRBD1 (6 bases). The germline gives CDR1 LGHNA, CDR2 YNFKEQ. The CDR3 extends over 17 amino acids. V lost 0 bases to trimming and J lost 3 bases, with 14 bases between them. The CDR3 here is CASSQDWQGLDTGELFF. The CDR3 DNA follows: TGTGCCAGCAGCCAAGATTGGCAGGGGCTGGACACCGGGGAGCTGTTTTTT.

The V and J genes are TRBV11-2 and TRBJ2-3; D is uncertain. Trimming left V 1 base short and J 2 bases short, with 10 bases between. The CDR3 consists of 15 residues. Germline CDR1 and CDR2: SGHAT and FQNNGV. The DNA of the CDR3 is TGTGCCAGCAGCTTAGTCCGCTTGGCCACAGATACGCAGTATTTT. It translates to CASSLVRLATDTQYF.

V usage is TRBV21-1 and J usage is TRBJ2-3; the D call of TRBD2 is as the table states it, not checked on the DNA. TRBV21-1 is annotated as a pseudogene. This CDR3 spans 16 amino acids. DNA for the CDR3: TGTGCCAGCAGCAAATTGATGACTAGCGAGACAGATACGCAGTATTTT. Translation: CASSKLMTSETDTQYF.

This chain connects TRBV6-2 or TRBV6-3 to TRBJ2-3, with D possibly TRBD2 on 6 matching bases. The CDR3 has 19 amino acids. The germline gives CDR1 MNHEY, CDR2 SVGEGT. V was trimmed by 4 bases and J by 6 bases, leaving 29 bases between them. In DNA, the CDR3 is TGTGCCAGCAGTTTCCTATCTAGACAGCCTACCCCGGGAGCGGATACGCAGTATTTT. It yields the protein CASSFLSRQPTPGADTQYF.

This rearrangement joins TRBV28 to TRBJ2-7, with D maybe TRBD1 (6 bases). This CDR3 spans 15 amino acids. V was clipped by 6 bases and J by 1 base, with 16 bases between them. Germline loops: CDR1 MDHEN, CDR2 SYDVKM. CDR3 DNA sequence: TGTGCCAGCAGCACCTTCTCAGGGGTTTCCTACGAGCAGTACTTC. Protein product: CASSTFSGVSYEQYF.

The rearrangement links TRBV6-5 to TRBJ1-2; tentative D call: TRBD1 (6 bases). With 6 bases removed from V and 0 bases from J, the gap between germline ends came to 14 bases. The CDR3 loop spans 15 amino acids. Germline V gene data show CDR1 as MNHEY and CDR2 as SVGAGI. CDR3 bases: TGTGCCAGCAGCCTCAGGGGTCTTACTAACTATGGCTACACCTTC. Amino acid sequence: CASSLRGLTNYGYTF.

This chain connects TRBV7-9 to TRBJ2-1; 7 nucleotides agree with TRBD2. Germline V CDR1 and CDR2: SEHNR, FQNEAQ (reference sequence). The CDR3 is 14 amino acids. V was clipped by 3 bases and J by 7 bases; unmatched bases: 6. DNA of the CDR3: TGTGCCAGCAGCTTGGCGACTAGCAAGAATGAGCAGTTCTTC. Amino acids: CASSLATSKNEQFF.

This clone was found once. Other DNA sequences of this sample code for an identical CDR3. V gene TRBV24-1 combines with J gene TRBJ1-5, with 10 bases identical to TRBD1. The CDR3 loop spans 16 amino acids. The trim removed 7 bases at V and 4 bases at J, leaving 9 bases unmatched. In germline, CDR1 is KGHDR, CDR2 SFDVKD. The DNA for the CDR3 is TGTGCCACCAGCGATCCGGGACAGGGGTCTAATCAGCCCCAGCATTTT. This translates into CATSDPGQGSNQPQHF.

The chain has TRBV7-6 and TRBJ2-1, with 10 bases aligning to TRBD1. Germline trimming cut 5 bases from V and 10 bases from J; bases unmatched to any gene: 5. The CDR3 is 13 amino acids. The germline CDR1 and CDR2 sequences are SGHVS and FNYEAQ. The CDR3 bases are TGTGCCAGCAGCCCTCGGGACAGGGGAGAGCAGTTCTTC. Protein product: CASSPRDRGEQFF.

This clone was found a few times. This chain uses TRBV5-1 with TRBJ2-7; D ambiguous. The ends were cut back, 2 bases at V and 5 bases at J, with 8 bases in the middle. Germline V gene sequence: CDR1 SGHRS, CDR2 YFSETQ. The CDR3 is 12 residues long. CDR3 sequence reads: CASSLLSDEQYF. The CDR3 DNA follows: TGCGCCAGCAGCTTACTGTCTGACGAGCAGTACTTC.

This rearrangement joins TRBV28 to TRBJ1-5; 8 nucleotides agree with TRBD1. V shed 2 bases, J shed 6 bases, and the junction held 3 bases outside the gene matches. The CDR3 covers 14 residues. Germline V gene lookup returns CDR1 MDHEN and CDR2 SYDVKM. The CDR3 nucleotides read TGTGCCAGCAGTTTAGGGCAGGGGGCTCAGCCCCAGCATTTT. Translating it yields CASSLGQGAQPQHF.